This entry lists 16 T cell receptor beta chains sequenced from one sample in a study. Using its own MiXCR run on the 5' RACE reads, TCRdb lists one record per CDR3 protein. Here the sample spans approximately 8,200 distinct CDR3 sequences, 65% to 70% being singletons. Sequenced input: tumor-infiltrating naive CD4+ T cells sorted from the breast tumor. Stated subset: naive CD4+ T cells, CD4+CD45RA+CD25-. These receptors were collected from a female donor with breast cancer.

This clonotype was observed once. The chain carries TRBV20-1 and TRBJ1-6; D is unresolved. The germline V and J ends were trimmed by 3 bases and 2 bases, with 8 bases remaining between them. The CDR3 has 14 residues. The germline gives CDR1 DFQATT, CDR2 SNEGSKA (reference sequence). This CDR3 is CSARATTYNSPLHF. CDR3 sequence (DNA): TGCAGTGCTAGGGCGACAACCTATAATTCACCCCTCCACTTT.

The J gene is TRBJ2-7, the V gene TRBV29-1; 8 bases match TRBD1. The germline CDR1 and CDR2 sequences are SQVTM and ANQGSEA. The CDR3 has 11 amino acids. J gave up 3 bases and V 7 bases, and 2 bases lay outside the gene matches. DNA of the CDR3: TGCAGCGCCGGACAGGGCTACGAGCAGTACTTC. This codes for CSAGQGYEQYF.

The chain is built from TRBV5-1 and TRBJ2-2; D not certain. In germline, CDR1 is SGHRS, CDR2 YFSETQ. Trimming took 0 bases from V and 2 from J, leaving 8 bases between them. This CDR3 has 15 amino acids. CDR3 DNA: TGCGCCAGCAGCTTGGAAGGGCGCAACACCGGGGAGCTGTTTTTT. The encoded protein is CASSLEGRNTGELFF.

J is TRBJ1-1 and V is TRBV12-3 or TRBV12-4; tentatively, D is TRBD1 (5 bases). The germline V and J ends were trimmed by 6 bases and 7 bases, with 15 bases remaining between them. The CDR3 totals 13 residues. This CDR3 is CASSPGTAIEAFF. The CDR3 nucleotides read TGTGCCAGCAGCCCAGGGACGGCAATTGAAGCTTTCTTT.

This chain joins TRBV20-1 and TRBJ2-3; D may correspond to TRBD1 or TRBD2 (6 bases each). Germline V gives CDR1 DFQATT, CDR2 SNEGSKA (reference sequence). The CDR3 runs 13 residues. Trimming removed 5 bases at V and 3 bases at J, with 12 bases between. The CDR3 loop reads CSASIGGTDTQYF. The CDR3 bases are TGCAGTGCTTCAATAGGGGGGACAGATACGCAGTATTTT.

V and J are TRBV7-3 and TRBJ2-1; D is possibly TRBD2 (6 bases). V was pared by 3 bases and J by 8 bases, with 11 bases between. The CDR3 covers 13 residues. The V gene's germline CDR1 is SGHTA and CDR2 FQGTGA. Here the CDR3 DNA reads TGTGCCAGCAGCTTGGGGGGAATGGATGAGCAGTTCTTC. This encodes CASSLGGMDEQFF.

This clonotype was seen a few times. The chain uses TRBV9 and TRBJ2-7; D call uncertain. The CDR3 covers 11 residues. Trimming left V 4 bases short and J 2 bases short, with 4 bases between. The V gene's germline CDR1 is SGDLS and CDR2 YYNGEE. The CDR3 spells CASSSAYEQYF. The CDR3, as DNA: TGTGCCAGCAGCTCTGCCTACGAGCAGTACTTC.

The CDR3 reads CASSLGLANYNEQFF. As DNA, the CDR3 is TGTGCCAGCAGCTTAGGGCTAGCAAACTACAATGAGCAGTTCTTC. The chain couples TRBV7-2 to TRBJ2-1; D is possibly TRBD2 (5 bases). From germline, CDR1 is SGHTA and CDR2 FQGNSA. The length of the CDR3 is 15 residues. V was pared by 1 base and J by 3 bases, with 10 bases between. The variable domain in full, completed from reference TRBV7-2 and TRBJ2-1, reads GAGVSQSPSNKVTEKGKDVELRCDPISGHTALYWYRQSLGQGLEFLIYFQGNSAPDKSGLPSDRFSAERTGGSVSTLTIQRTQQEDSAVYLCASSLGLANYNEQFFGPGTRLTVL.

This clonotype appeared once. CDR3 coding DNA: TGTGCCAGCAGCAAAACGGGGACGGCTTCCTACGAGCAGTACTTC. Its translation: CASSKTGTASYEQYF. This chain uses TRBV9 with TRBJ2-7; TRBD1 or TRBD2 may be the D gene (5 bases each). Germline CDR1 and CDR2: SGDLS and YYNGEE. V was shortened by 4 bases and J by 1 base, with 15 bases between the two germline ends. The CDR3 covers 15 residues.

The V and J genes are TRBV20-1 and TRBJ1-5; TRBD1 aligns across 11 bases. Germline CDR1 DFQATT, CDR2 SNEGSKA (reference sequence). The CDR3 runs 14 residues. After removal of 6 bases from V and 7 bases from J, the junction contained 8 bases not matched to a gene. The CDR3 bases are TGCAGTGCCCGGGGACAGGGGGAAGAGCAGCCCCAGCATTTT. This codes for CSARGQGEEQPQHF.

The V gene is TRBV12-3 or TRBV12-4, the J gene TRBJ1-2; no definite D call. The V gene lost 3 bases and the J gene lost 5 bases, with 4 bases spanning the gap. The CDR3 extends over 11 amino acids. CDR3 bases: TGTGCCAGCAGTTTGGGTTATGGCTACACCTTC. Amino acids: CASSLGYGYTF.

V is TRBV12-3 or TRBV12-4 and J is TRBJ2-3; 7 bases map to TRBD1. The CDR3 contains 15 residues. V was clipped by 5 bases and J by 1 base; unmatched bases: 6. This CDR3 reads CASSPGQARTDTQYF. The CDR3 coding sequence is TGTGCCAGCAGTCCTGGACAGGCCCGCACAGATACGCAGTATTTT.

The rearrangement uses TRBV7-9 and TRBJ1-1, with 8 bases identical to TRBD1. This CDR3 comprises 14 residues. Looked up from germline, CDR1 is SEHNR and CDR2 is FQNEAQ (reference sequence). With V trimmed by 2 bases and J by 3 bases, 2 bases remained unmatched. CDR3 residues: CASSLQGADTEAFF. CDR3 bases: TGTGCCAGCAGCTTACAGGGGGCAGACACTGAAGCTTTCTTT.

This clonotype was detected a few times. V gene TRBV12-3 or TRBV12-4 combines with J gene TRBJ1-3; D gene uncertain. The CDR3 contains 12 residues. V gave up 9 bases and J gave up 2 bases, with 8 bases separating them. CDR3 bases: TGTGCCAGTGTACAAGCTGGAAACACCATATATTTT. Translation gives CASVQAGNTIYF.

This clonotype was picked up one time. The rearrangement uses TRBV5-3 and TRBJ2-5, with 12 bases that match TRBD2. TRBV5-3 is filed as an ORF, its function uncertain. The CDR3 contains 15 residues. After removal of 4 bases from V and 5 bases from J, the junction contained 6 bases not matched to a gene. The CDR3 DNA sequence: TGTGCCAGAAGCCAAGGACTAGCGGGGCTGGAGACCCAGTACTTC. This gives the protein CARSQGLAGLETQYF.

This clonotype showed up just a few times. The rearrangement uses TRBV5-1 and TRBJ1-1; D not resolved. V was trimmed by 1 base and J by 0 bases, leaving 7 bases between them. This CDR3 has 14 amino acids. Germline V CDR1 and CDR2: SGHRS, YFSETQ. CDR3 protein: CASSLSSMNTEAFF. CDR3 nucleotides: TGCGCCAGCAGCTTGTCCAGTATGAACACTGAAGCTTTCTTT. Drawing the rest from reference TRBV5-1 and TRBJ1-1, the complete variable domain is KAGVTQTPRYLIKTRGQQVTLSCSPISGHRSVSWYQQTPGQGLQFLFEYFSETQRNKGNFPGRFSGRQFSNSRSEMNVSTLELGDSALYLCASSLSSMNTEAFFGQGTRLTVV.